These T cell receptor beta chains were read from a single sample in a study of T cells after yellow fever vaccination. TCRdb analysed the 5' RACE reads with MiXCR anew, one entry per CDR3 protein. The sample has roughly 79,000 distinct CDR3 sequences; around 7% are singletons. Sequencing was performed on CD8+ T cells sorted from PBMCs, taken less than 11 days after the first yellow fever vaccination. All receptors come from a man aged 18 to 29 who received the YFV17D yellow fever vaccine. Each CDR3 is given with its conserved first and last residue. D genes are given only for firm matches. Size is stated for part of the rows, as once, few or many counts, or as a class when the clone is expanded.

abundance: few
d_gene: TRBD1
v_gene: TRBV4-1
j_gene: TRBJ2-2
CDR3nt: TGCGCCAGCAGCCACCGAGGACAGGGGGGGAACACCGGGGAGCTGTTGTTT
CDR3aa: CASSHRGQGGNTGELLF

abundance: -
d_gene: TRBD2
v_gene: TRBV5-1
j_gene: TRBJ2-1
CDR3nt: TGCGCCAGCAGCTACCCTAGCGGGGGGGCCGTGGTCGGTGAGCAGTTCTTC
CDR3aa: CASSYPSGGAVVGEQFF

abundance: -
d_gene: -
v_gene: TRBV5-4
j_gene: TRBJ2-7
CDR3nt: TGTGCCAGCAGCTCAATAGACTTTGCCGTAGCATCGCGCCTTCCTTCCTACGAGCAGTACTTC
CDR3aa: CASSSIDFAVASRLPSYEQYF

abundance: many
d_gene: TRBD1
v_gene: TRBV12-3/TRBV12-4
j_gene: TRBJ2-7
CDR3nt: TGTGCCAGCAGTAACCGGGACAGGGGAACCGAGCAGTACTTC
CDR3aa: CASSNRDRGTEQYF

abundance: -
d_gene: -
v_gene: TRBV25-1
j_gene: TRBJ2-2
CDR3nt: TGTGCCAGCGGTAGGGAACACACCGGGGAGCTGTTTTTT
CDR3aa: CASGREHTGELFF

abundance: -
d_gene: TRBD2
v_gene: TRBV7-6
j_gene: TRBJ2-1
CDR3nt: TGTGCCAGCAGCTTAGGGGCCAGCGGGGACAATGAGCAGTTCTTC
CDR3aa: CASSLGASGDNEQFF

abundance: many
d_gene: -
v_gene: TRBV27
j_gene: TRBJ2-3
CDR3nt: TGTGCCAGCAGTTTACTAGCGCGGACAGATACGCAGTATTTT
CDR3aa: CASSLLARTDTQYF

abundance: many
d_gene: -
v_gene: TRBV29-1
j_gene: TRBJ2-6
CDR3nt: TGCAGCGTGGAAGGGGACTGGGCCAACGTCCTGACTTTC
CDR3aa: CSVEGDWANVLTF

abundance: many
d_gene: TRBD2
v_gene: TRBV7-9
j_gene: TRBJ2-3
CDR3nt: TGTGCCAGCAGCTTAGCCGGGAGCGGGGGAAGGACGGATACGCAGTATTTT
CDR3aa: CASSLAGSGGRTDTQYF

abundance: many
d_gene: TRBD1
v_gene: TRBV29-1
j_gene: TRBJ2-1
CDR3nt: TGCAGCGTTGAAGGGACAGGGAGCTCCTACAATGAGCAGTTCTTC
CDR3aa: CSVEGTGSSYNEQFF

abundance: -
d_gene: -
v_gene: TRBV5-1
j_gene: TRBJ1-6
CDR3nt: TGCGCCAGCAGCTTATTAGGACAGAGCTCCTATAATTCACCCCTCCACTTT
CDR3aa: CASSLLGQSSYNSPLHF

abundance: -
d_gene: -
v_gene: TRBV30
j_gene: TRBJ2-5
CDR3nt: TGTGCCTGGAGTTTACAGGGAGAAGAGACCCAGTACTTC
CDR3aa: CAWSLQGEETQYF

abundance: few
d_gene: TRBD1
v_gene: TRBV6-2/TRBV6-3
j_gene: TRBJ2-5
CDR3nt: TGTGCCAGCAGGCCGACAGGGTGGGGTGGAGAGACCCAGTACTTC
CDR3aa: CASRPTGWGGETQYF

abundance: few
d_gene: TRBD2
v_gene: TRBV9
j_gene: TRBJ2-1
CDR3nt: TGTGCCAGCAGCGTAGAAGCGGGGGCCCTCTGCTTC
CDR3aa: CASSVEAGALCF

abundance: -
d_gene: -
v_gene: TRBV20-1
j_gene: TRBJ2-1
CDR3nt: TGCAGTGCTAGACCTTCCCCCGGAGTACTTAACAATGAGCAGTTCTTC
CDR3aa: CSARPSPGVLNNEQFF

abundance: many
d_gene: TRBD1
v_gene: TRBV5-5
j_gene: TRBJ1-1
CDR3nt: TGTGCCAGCAGCTTGGGGACAGGGACTGAAGCTTTCTTT
CDR3aa: CASSLGTGTEAFF

abundance: -
d_gene: -
v_gene: TRBV4-3
j_gene: TRBJ2-3
CDR3nt: TGCGCCAGCAGCCCCACCCAGGGGTCCACAGATACGCAGTATTTT
CDR3aa: CASSPTQGSTDTQYF

abundance: many
d_gene: TRBD2
v_gene: TRBV6-2/TRBV6-3
j_gene: TRBJ2-1
CDR3nt: TGTGCCAGCAGTTACCGTCCGGGGGGTAGTGTTTCCTACAATGAGCAGTTCTTC
CDR3aa: CASSYRPGGSVSYNEQFF

abundance: -
d_gene: TRBD2
v_gene: TRBV13
j_gene: TRBJ2-1
CDR3nt: TGTGCCAGCGAAGCGGGGGGGCCGGTTGACAATGAGCAGTTCTTC
CDR3aa: CASEAGGPVDNEQFF

abundance: few
d_gene: -
v_gene: TRBV7-9
j_gene: TRBJ2-7
CDR3nt: TGTGCCACTGGCGGGGACTACGAGCAGTACTTC
CDR3aa: CATGGDYEQYF

abundance: many
d_gene: -
v_gene: TRBV7-9
j_gene: TRBJ1-2
CDR3nt: TGTGCCAGCAGCTCCGTTTTAGCAGGGAAAGTGGGCTACACCTTC
CDR3aa: CASSSVLAGKVGYTF

abundance: many
d_gene: -
v_gene: TRBV7-9
j_gene: TRBJ1-2
CDR3nt: TGTGCCAGCAGCTTAGTAGTGGCTAACTATGGCTACACCTTC
CDR3aa: CASSLVVANYGYTF

abundance: few
d_gene: TRBD2
v_gene: TRBV5-1
j_gene: TRBJ2-5
CDR3nt: TGCGCCAGCAGCTTTGGGGCGGGGGGCTTCGGAGAGACCCAGTACTTC
CDR3aa: CASSFGAGGFGETQYF

abundance: many
d_gene: -
v_gene: TRBV7-2
j_gene: TRBJ1-2
CDR3nt: TGTGCCAGCAGCCTAAACCGGGGGTGGGTCTATGGCTACACCTTC
CDR3aa: CASSLNRGWVYGYTF

abundance: few
d_gene: TRBD2
v_gene: TRBV30
j_gene: TRBJ2-7
CDR3nt: TGTGCCTGGAGCGGACTAGCGGGGCCCTACGAGCAGTACTTC
CDR3aa: CAWSGLAGPYEQYF

abundance: many
d_gene: TRBD2
v_gene: TRBV25-1
j_gene: TRBJ2-3
CDR3nt: TGTGCCAGCAGTGAACCACTAGCGGGGGATTCAGATACGCAGTATTTT
CDR3aa: CASSEPLAGDSDTQYF

abundance: many
d_gene: TRBD1
v_gene: TRBV7-6
j_gene: TRBJ1-1
CDR3nt: TGTGCCAGCAGCCCACCCCAGGGGGCAGCTTTCTTT
CDR3aa: CASSPPQGAAFF

abundance: many
d_gene: TRBD2
v_gene: TRBV12-3/TRBV12-4
j_gene: TRBJ2-1
CDR3nt: TGTGCCAGCACCACTCGGGTAGCGGGGGGAGATGAGCAGTTCTTC
CDR3aa: CASTTRVAGGDEQFF

abundance: many
d_gene: -
v_gene: TRBV5-1
j_gene: TRBJ2-5
CDR3nt: TGCGCCAGCAGCTTGGTCGGACAGACCCAAGAGACCCAGTACTTC
CDR3aa: CASSLVGQTQETQYF

abundance: many
d_gene: -
v_gene: TRBV7-9
j_gene: TRBJ2-1
CDR3nt: TGTGCCAGCAGCCCACTAGCTCTCAATGAGCAGTTCTTC
CDR3aa: CASSPLALNEQFF

abundance: many
d_gene: -
v_gene: TRBV29-1
j_gene: TRBJ2-1
CDR3nt: TGCAGCGCACGGACGGGTAATGAGCAGTTCTTC
CDR3aa: CSARTGNEQFF

abundance: -
d_gene: -
v_gene: TRBV7-2
j_gene: TRBJ1-4
CDR3nt: TGTGCCAGCAGCTTAGCGGGCGGGGGGAATGAAAAACTGTTTTTT
CDR3aa: CASSLAGGGNEKLFF

abundance: many
d_gene: TRBD2
v_gene: TRBV12-3/TRBV12-4
j_gene: TRBJ2-5
CDR3nt: TGTGCCAGCAGTTTGGGACTAGCGGGGGAGACCCAGTACTTC
CDR3aa: CASSLGLAGETQYF

abundance: -
d_gene: -
v_gene: TRBV4-1
j_gene: TRBJ1-3
CDR3nt: TGCGCCAGCAGCCAAGGGGTGACTAGAAACACCATATATTTT
CDR3aa: CASSQGVTRNTIYF

abundance: few
d_gene: -
v_gene: TRBV7-9
j_gene: TRBJ2-3
CDR3nt: TGTGCCAGCAGCTTAGCGCGCACCCTGCCCGATACGCAGTATTTT
CDR3aa: CASSLARTLPDTQYF

abundance: -
d_gene: -
v_gene: TRBV5-1
j_gene: TRBJ1-4
CDR3nt: TGCGCCAGCAGCTTGGGCCACAGGGTTAGAGAAAAACTGTTTTTT
CDR3aa: CASSLGHRVREKLFF

abundance: few
d_gene: -
v_gene: TRBV7-9
j_gene: TRBJ2-7
CDR3nt: TGTGCCAGCAGCTCGGGGGGCTTCTACGAGCAGTACTTC
CDR3aa: CASSSGGFYEQYF

abundance: -
d_gene: -
v_gene: TRBV5-1
j_gene: TRBJ2-2
CDR3nt: TGCGCCAGCAGTACTACTGTCGCCGGGGAGCTGTTTTTT
CDR3aa: CASSTTVAGELFF

abundance: many
d_gene: TRBD2
v_gene: TRBV7-9
j_gene: TRBJ2-3
CDR3nt: TGTGCCAGCAGCCCGTGGGAGGGGAGGACAGATACGCAGTATTTT
CDR3aa: CASSPWEGRTDTQYF